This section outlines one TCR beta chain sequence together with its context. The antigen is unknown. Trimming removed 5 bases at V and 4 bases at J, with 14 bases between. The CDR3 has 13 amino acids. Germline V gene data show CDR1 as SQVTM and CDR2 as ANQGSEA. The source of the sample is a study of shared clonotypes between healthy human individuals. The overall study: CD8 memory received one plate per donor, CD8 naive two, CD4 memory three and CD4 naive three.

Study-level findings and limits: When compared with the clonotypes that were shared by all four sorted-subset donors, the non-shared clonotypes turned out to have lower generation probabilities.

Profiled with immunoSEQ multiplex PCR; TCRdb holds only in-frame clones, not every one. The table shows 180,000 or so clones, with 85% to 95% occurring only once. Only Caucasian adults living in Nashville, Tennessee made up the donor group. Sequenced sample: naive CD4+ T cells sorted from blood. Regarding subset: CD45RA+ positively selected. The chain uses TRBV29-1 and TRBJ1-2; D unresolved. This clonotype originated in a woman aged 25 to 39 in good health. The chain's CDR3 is CSVIVRSSYGYTF. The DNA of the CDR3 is TGCAGCGTTATTGTCAGGTCGTCCTATGGCTACACCTTC.